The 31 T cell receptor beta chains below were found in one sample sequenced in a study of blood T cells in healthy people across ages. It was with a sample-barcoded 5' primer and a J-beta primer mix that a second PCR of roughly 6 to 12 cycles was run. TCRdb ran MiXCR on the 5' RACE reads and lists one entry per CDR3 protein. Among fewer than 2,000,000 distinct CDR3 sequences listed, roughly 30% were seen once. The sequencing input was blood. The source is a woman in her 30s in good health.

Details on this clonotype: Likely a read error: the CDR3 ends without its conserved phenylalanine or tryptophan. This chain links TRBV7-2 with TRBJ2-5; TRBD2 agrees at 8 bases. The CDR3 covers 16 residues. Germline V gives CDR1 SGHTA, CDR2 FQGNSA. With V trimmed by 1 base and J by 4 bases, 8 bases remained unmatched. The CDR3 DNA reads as TGTGCCAGCAGCTTAGTTCGGGGGGGCGTGCTAGAGACCCAGTACCTC. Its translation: CASSLVRGGVLETQYL.

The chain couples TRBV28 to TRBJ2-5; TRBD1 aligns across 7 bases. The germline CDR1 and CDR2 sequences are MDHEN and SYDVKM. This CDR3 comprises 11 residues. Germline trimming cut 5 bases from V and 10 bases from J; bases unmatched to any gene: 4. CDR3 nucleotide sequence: TGTGCCAGCAGTCTCCGGGACAGCCAGTACTTC. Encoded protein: CASSLRDSQYF. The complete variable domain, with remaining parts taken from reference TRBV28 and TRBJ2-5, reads DVKVTQSSRYLVKRTGEKVFLECVQDMDHENMFWYRQDPGLGLRLIYFSYDVKMKEKGDIPEGYSVSREKKERFSLILESASTNQTSMYLCASSLRDSQYFGPGTRLLVL.

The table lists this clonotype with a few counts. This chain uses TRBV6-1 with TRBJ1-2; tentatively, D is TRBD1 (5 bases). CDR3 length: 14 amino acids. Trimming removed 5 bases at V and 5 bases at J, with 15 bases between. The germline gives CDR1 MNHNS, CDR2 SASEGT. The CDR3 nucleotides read TGTGCCAGCAGTAAGCCTGGGGGACCTTATGGCTACACCTTC. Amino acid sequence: CASSKPGGPYGYTF.

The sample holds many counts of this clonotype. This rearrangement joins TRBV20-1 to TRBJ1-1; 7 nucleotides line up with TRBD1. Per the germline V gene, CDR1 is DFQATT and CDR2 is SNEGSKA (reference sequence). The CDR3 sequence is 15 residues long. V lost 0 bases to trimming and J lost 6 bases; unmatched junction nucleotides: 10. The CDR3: CSARDTTGKGSEAFF. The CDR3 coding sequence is TGCAGTGCTAGAGATACGACAGGGAAAGGGTCTGAAGCTTTCTTT.

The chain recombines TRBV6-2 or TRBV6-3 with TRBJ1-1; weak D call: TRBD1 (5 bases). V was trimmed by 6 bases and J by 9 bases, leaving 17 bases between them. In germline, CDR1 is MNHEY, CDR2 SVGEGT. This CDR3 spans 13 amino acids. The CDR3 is CASRWGEGLQAFF. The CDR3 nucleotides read TGTGCCAGCAGATGGGGGGAGGGACTTCAAGCTTTCTTT.

The CDR3 protein is CSARGTSGIEYF. The CDR3 nucleotides are TGCAGTGCTAGAGGGACTAGCGGGATAGAGTACTTC. The gene calls are TRBV20-1 and TRBJ2-7; 12 bases line up with TRBD2. V lost 1 base, J lost 11 bases, and 3 bases stayed unmatched. The CDR3 consists of 12 residues. Germline V gene data show CDR1 as DFQATT and CDR2 as SNEGSKA (reference sequence).

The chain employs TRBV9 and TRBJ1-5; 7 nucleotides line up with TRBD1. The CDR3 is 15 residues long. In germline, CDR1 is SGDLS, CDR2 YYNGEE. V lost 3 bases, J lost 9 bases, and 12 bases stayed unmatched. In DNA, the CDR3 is TGTGCCAGCAGCGGACCCGGGACAGAGAATATGCCCCAGCATTTT. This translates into CASSGPGTENMPQHF.

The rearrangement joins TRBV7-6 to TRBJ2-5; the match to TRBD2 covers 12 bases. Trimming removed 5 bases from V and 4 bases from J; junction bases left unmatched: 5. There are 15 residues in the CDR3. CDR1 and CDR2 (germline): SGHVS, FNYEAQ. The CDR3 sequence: CASSTRTSGVETQYF. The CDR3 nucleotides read TGTGCCAGCAGCACCCGGACTAGCGGGGTAGAGACCCAGTACTTC.

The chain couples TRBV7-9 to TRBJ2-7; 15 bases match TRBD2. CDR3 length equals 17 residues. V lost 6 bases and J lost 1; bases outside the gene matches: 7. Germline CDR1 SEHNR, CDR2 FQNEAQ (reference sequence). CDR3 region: CASSSGTSGGRSYEQYF. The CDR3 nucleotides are TGTGCCAGCAGTTCCGGGACTAGCGGGGGGCGATCCTACGAGCAGTACTTC.

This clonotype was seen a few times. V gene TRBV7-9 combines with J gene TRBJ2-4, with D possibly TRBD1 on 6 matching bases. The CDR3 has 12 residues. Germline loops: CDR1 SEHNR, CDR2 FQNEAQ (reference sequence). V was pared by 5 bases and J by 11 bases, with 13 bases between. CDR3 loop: CASSPEAGVQYF. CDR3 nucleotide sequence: TGTGCCAGCAGCCCCGAGGCAGGGGTTCAGTACTTC.

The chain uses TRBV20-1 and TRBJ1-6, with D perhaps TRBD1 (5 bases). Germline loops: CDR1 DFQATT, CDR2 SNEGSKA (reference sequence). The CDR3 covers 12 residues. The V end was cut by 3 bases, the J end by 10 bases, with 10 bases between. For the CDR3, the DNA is TGCAGTGCTAGGGATGGGACCTCACCCCTCCACTTT. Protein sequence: CSARDGTSPLHF.

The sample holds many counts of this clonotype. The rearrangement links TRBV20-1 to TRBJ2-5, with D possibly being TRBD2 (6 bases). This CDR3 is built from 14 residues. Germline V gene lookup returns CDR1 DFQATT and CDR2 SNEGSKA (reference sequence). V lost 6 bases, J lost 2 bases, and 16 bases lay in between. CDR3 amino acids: CSAANPSVQETQYF. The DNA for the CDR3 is TGCAGTGCGGCTAACCCTAGCGTACAAGAGACCCAGTACTTC.

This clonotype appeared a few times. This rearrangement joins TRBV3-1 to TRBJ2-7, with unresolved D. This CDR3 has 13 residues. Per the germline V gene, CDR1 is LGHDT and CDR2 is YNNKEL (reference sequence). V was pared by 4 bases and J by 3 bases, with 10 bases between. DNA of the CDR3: TGTGCCAGCAGCCCAAGTAAGGGCTACGAGCAGTACTTC. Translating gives CASSPSKGYEQYF.

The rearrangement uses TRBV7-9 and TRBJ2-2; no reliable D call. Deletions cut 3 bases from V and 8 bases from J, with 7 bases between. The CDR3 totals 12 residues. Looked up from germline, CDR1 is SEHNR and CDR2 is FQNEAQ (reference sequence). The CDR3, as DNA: TGTGCCAGCAGCTTTAGTCCGGGGGAGCTGTTTTTT. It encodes CASSFSPGELFF.

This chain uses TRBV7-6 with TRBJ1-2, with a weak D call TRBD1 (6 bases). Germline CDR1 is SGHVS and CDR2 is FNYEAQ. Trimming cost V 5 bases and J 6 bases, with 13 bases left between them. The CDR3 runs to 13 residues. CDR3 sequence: CASSPGAGDGYTF. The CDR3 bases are TGTGCCAGCAGCCCGGGGGCAGGGGATGGCTACACCTTC.

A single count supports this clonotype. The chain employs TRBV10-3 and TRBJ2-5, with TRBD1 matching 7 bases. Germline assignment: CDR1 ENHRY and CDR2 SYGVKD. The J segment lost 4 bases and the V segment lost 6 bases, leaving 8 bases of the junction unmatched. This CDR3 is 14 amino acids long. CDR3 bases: TGTGCCATCAGGCCCGACAGGGTGGGAGAGACCCAGTACTTC. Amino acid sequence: CAIRPDRVGETQYF.

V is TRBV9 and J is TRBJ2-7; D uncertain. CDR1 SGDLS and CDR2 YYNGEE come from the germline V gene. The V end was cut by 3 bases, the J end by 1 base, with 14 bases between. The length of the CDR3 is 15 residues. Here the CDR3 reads CASSAAPLGSYEQYF. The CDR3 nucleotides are TGTGCCAGCAGCGCCGCTCCCCTGGGTTCCTACGAGCAGTACTTC.

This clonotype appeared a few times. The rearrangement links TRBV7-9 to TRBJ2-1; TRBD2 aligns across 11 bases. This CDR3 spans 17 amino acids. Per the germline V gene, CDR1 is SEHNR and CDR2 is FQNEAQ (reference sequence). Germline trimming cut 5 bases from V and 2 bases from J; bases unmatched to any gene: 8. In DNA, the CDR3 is TGTGCCAGCAGCGCGGGGACTAGCGGTTCCCCCTACAATGAGCAGTTCTTC. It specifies CASSAGTSGSPYNEQFF.

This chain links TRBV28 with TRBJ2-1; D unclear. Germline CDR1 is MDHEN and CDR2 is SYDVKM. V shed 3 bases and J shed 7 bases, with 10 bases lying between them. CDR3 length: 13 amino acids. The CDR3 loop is CASSFLLTNEQFF. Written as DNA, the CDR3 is TGTGCCAGCAGTTTCTTGCTGACAAATGAGCAGTTCTTC.

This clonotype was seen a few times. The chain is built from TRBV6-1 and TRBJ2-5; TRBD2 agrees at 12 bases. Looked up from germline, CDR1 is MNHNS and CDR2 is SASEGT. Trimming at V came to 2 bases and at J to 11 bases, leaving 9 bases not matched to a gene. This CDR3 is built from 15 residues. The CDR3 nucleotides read TGTGCCAGCAGTGAATGGACTAGCGGGATCAGTGAGCAGTACTTC. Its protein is CASSEWTSGISEQYF.

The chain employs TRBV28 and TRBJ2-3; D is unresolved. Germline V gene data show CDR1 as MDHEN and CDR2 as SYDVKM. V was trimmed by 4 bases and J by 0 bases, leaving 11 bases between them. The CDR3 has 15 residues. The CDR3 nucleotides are TGTGCCAGCAGTTCCCCGATCAGGAGCACAGATACGCAGTATTTT. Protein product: CASSSPIRSTDTQYF.

CDR3 protein: CASSPPTGTHTGELFF. In DNA form, the CDR3 reads TGTGCCAGCAGCCCACCCACAGGGACCCACACCGGGGAGCTGTTTTTT. The V call is TRBV9, the J call TRBJ2-2; D is possibly TRBD1 (6 bases). The germline V gene has CDR1 SGDLS and CDR2 YYNGEE. Trimming stripped 4 bases from V and 3 bases from J, with 16 bases between. The CDR3 loop spans 16 amino acids.

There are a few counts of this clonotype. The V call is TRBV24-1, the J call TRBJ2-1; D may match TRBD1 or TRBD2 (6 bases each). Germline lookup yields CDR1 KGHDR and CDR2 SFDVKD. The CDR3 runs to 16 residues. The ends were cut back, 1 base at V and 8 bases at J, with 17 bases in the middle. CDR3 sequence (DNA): TGTGCCACCAGTGATTTCAGGGGAACGGGAGTGGATGAGCAGTTCTTC. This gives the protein CATSDFRGTGVDEQFF.

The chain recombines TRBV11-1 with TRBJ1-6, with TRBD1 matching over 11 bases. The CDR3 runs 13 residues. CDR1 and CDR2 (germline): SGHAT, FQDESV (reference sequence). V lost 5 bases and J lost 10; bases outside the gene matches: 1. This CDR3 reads CASSRDRGSPLHF. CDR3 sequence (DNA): TGTGCCAGCAGCCGGGACAGGGGGTCACCCCTCCACTTT.

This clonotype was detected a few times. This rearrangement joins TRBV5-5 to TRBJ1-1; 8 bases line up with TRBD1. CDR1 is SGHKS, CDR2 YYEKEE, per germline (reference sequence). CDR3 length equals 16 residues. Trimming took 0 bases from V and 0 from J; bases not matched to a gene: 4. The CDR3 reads CASSLVTGGMNTEAFF. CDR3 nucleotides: TGTGCCAGCAGCTTGGTAACAGGGGGGATGAACACTGAAGCTTTCTTT.

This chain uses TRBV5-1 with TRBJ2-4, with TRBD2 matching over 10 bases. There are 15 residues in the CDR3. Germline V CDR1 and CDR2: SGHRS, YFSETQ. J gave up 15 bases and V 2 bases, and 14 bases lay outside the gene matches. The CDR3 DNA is TGCGCCAGCAGCTTTTCTAGCGGGAGTCGTTACGAGCGGTACTTC. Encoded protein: CASSFSSGSRYERYF.

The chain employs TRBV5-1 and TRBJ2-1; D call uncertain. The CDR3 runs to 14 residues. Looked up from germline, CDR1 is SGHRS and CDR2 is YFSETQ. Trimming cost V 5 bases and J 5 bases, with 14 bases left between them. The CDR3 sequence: CASRALGGDNEQFF. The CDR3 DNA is TGCGCCAGCAGAGCTTTGGGCGGAGACAATGAGCAGTTCTTC.

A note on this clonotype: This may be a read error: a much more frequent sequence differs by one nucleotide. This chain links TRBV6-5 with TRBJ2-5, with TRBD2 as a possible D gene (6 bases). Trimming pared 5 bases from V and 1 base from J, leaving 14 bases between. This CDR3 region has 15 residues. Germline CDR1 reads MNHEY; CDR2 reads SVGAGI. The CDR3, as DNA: TGTGCCAGCAGTGAACCTAACGGGGGCCAAGAGACCCAGTACTTC. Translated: CASSEPNGGQETQYF.

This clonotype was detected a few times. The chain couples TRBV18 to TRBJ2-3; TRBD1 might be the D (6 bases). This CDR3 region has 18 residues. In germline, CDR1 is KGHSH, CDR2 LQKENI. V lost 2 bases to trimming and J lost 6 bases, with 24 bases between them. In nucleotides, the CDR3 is TGTGCCAGCTCACCAGACCGAGGACAGTCCCTTCCAAAGGATACGCAGTATTTT. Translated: CASSPDRGQSLPKDTQYF.

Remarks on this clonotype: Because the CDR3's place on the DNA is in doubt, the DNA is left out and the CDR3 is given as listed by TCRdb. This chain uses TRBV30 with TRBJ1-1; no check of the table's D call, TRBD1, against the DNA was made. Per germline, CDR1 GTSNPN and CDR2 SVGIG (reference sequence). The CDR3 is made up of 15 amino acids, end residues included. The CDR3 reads CAWGQGTTGNTEAFF.

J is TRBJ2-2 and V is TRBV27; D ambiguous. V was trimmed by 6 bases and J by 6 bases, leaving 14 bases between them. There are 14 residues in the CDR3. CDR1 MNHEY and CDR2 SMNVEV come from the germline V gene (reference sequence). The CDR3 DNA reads TGTGCCAGCAGCCCCATTGGCAGTCCCGGGGAGCTGTTTTTT. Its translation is CASSPIGSPGELFF.